This entry concerns a single TCR beta chain. This clone was observed once. The antigen it recognizes is unknown. No base quality values were provided; no much bigger clone lies one nucleotide off. A second Seattle source provided samples from volunteer blood donors who had recovered from COVID-19. Collaborating institutions collected whole blood in K2EDTA tubes following their own protocols. Collaborator samples were shipped for TCRbeta analysis as frozen whole blood, isolated PBMCs, or DNA extracted from either sample type. These data come from a study of blood T cell repertoires in COVID-19 (dated by TCRdb to the early 2020s). Background on the whole study: Collaborator samples came from the United States, Italy and Spain and covered acute and convalescent phases of COVID-19. The samples were drawn from two sources: the first 160 participants of the ongoing ImmuneRACE study, and 1,000 to 1,500 subjects contributed by 6 global collaborators. The repertoires were released in a freely available public database meant as a resource for research on the immune response to SARS-CoV-2. Where available, HLA class I and class II types were obtained from metadata supplied by the sample provider rather than from assay-based typing. Subjects who had been exposed to COVID-19, were actively infected with it, or had recovered from it provided the deeply sampled blood TCRbeta repertoires that made up the dataset. The material from the prospective study consisted of cDNA or gDNA derived from T cells, B-cell-depleted T cells, or PBMCs. A de-identified subject ID, COVID-19 status, age in years and sex were almost always included in the sample metadata.

From a lookup of the germline V gene (reference sequence), CDR1 and CDR2 are SEHNR and FQNEAQ. The CDR3 runs 13 residues from the cysteine to the phenylalanine. The CDR3 DNA has 39 bases and is translated from base 1. The V end loses 1 base and the J end loses 10 bases, and a stretch of 13 bases separates them. TCRbeta CDR3 regions were amplified from genomic DNA by means of the immunoSEQ Assay, a bias-controlled multiplex PCR. Per the original workflow: The number of nucleated cells in each sample was estimated from the amplification of reference gene primers within the assay. Sequence reads were collapsed and filtered to measure the absolute abundance of every unique TCRbeta CDR3 rearrangement. For each sample, productive Simpson clonality was calculated as the square root of Simpson's diversity index over productive rearrangements. Not all clones reach the TCRdb copy of this immuneACCESS table, which keeps in-frame sequences only. Checked studies attribute under half of the gap to unresolved V genes and leave the rest unexplained. The V and J calls and clone size come from that table; D and trimming were worked out from the DNA. Here the sample has around 260,000 clones; 83% occur a single time. The biggest ten clones account for around a tenth of the sample.

What the authors observed across the whole study: The quantity of clinical and demographic metadata differed by source and by participant and was supplied without curation.

Sequencing used peripheral blood. This TCR was sampled from a woman aged 50 to 65 who had recovered from COVID-19. The V and J segments used are TRBV7-9 and TRBJ1-1, with the D gene call left open. This receptor has the CDR3 CASSLVVFSLAFF. The sequenced DNA: TGTGCCAGCAGCTTAGTCGTATTTTCCTTAGCTTTCTTT. Joined to the reference TRBV7-9 and TRBJ1-1 proteins, this CDR3 gives the full variable domain: DTGVSQNPRHKITKRGQNVTFRCDPISEHNRLYWYRQTLGQGPEFLTYFQNEAQLEKSRLLSDRFSAERPKGSFSTLEIQRTEQGDSAMYLCASSLVVFSLAFFGQGTRLTVV.